These T cell receptor beta chains were read from a single sample in a study of control samples from healthy donors and cancer patients. Sequencing used immunoSEQ multiplex PCR; TCRdb keeps in-frame clones, though not all of them. Among more than 20,000 clones listed, just over 90% were seen once. Sequenced sample: PBMCs. These receptors originate from a man aged 50 or older with lung cancer. Each CDR3 is given with its conserved first and last residue. The D gene is left open where the match is weak. Size values are once, few and many counts, or a class for expanded clones, and some rows have none.

clone_size: .
d_call: .
j_call: TRBJ2-2
v_call: TRBV27
cdr3_nt: TGTGCCAGCAGGTTCGGTGCCGGGGAGCTGTTTTTT
cdr3_aa: CASRFGAGELFF

clone_size: .
d_call: .
j_call: TRBJ1-1
v_call: TRBV28
cdr3_nt: TGTGCCAGCAGTTTAAGGCAGGGTGGGGCTGAAGCTTTCTTT
cdr3_aa: CASSLRQGGAEAFF

clone_size: .
d_call: .
j_call: TRBJ1-3
v_call: TRBV27
cdr3_nt: TGTGCCAGCAGCCCGAGATCACCCTCTGGAAACACCATATATTTT
cdr3_aa: CASSPRSPSGNTIYF

clone_size: once
d_call: .
j_call: TRBJ1-1
v_call: TRBV25-1
cdr3_nt: TGTGCCAGCTCGCTATCGGGGGGCCGGAACACTGAAGCTTTCTTT
cdr3_aa: CASSLSGGRNTEAFF

clone_size: once
d_call: .
j_call: TRBJ2-5
v_call: TRBV6-5
cdr3_nt: TGTGCCAGCCTGAGGGACCAAGAGACCCAGTACTTC
cdr3_aa: CASLRDQETQYF

clone_size: .
d_call: .
j_call: TRBJ2-6
v_call: TRBV5-6
cdr3_nt: TGTGCCAGCAGTGGTAGGGATTCTGGGGCCAACGTCCTGACTTTC
cdr3_aa: CASSGRDSGANVLTF

clone_size: .
d_call: .
j_call: TRBJ2-1
v_call: TRBV20-1
cdr3_nt: TGCAGTGCTAGTACCCACAATGAGCAGTTCTTC
cdr3_aa: CSASTHNEQFF

clone_size: .
d_call: .
j_call: TRBJ2-1
v_call: TRBV18
cdr3_nt: TGTGCCAGCTCACCATGGGCAGGGTTGGACAATGAGCAGTTCTTC
cdr3_aa: CASSPWAGLDNEQFF

clone_size: .
d_call: .
j_call: TRBJ1-3
v_call: TRBV12-3/TRBV12-4
cdr3_nt: TGTGCCAGCACCTACCGGAGTGGAAACACCATATATTTT
cdr3_aa: CASTYRSGNTIYF

clone_size: .
d_call: .
j_call: TRBJ1-1
v_call: TRBV15
cdr3_nt: TGTGCCACCAGCAGAGAAAGGCGAAGCCTGAACACTGAAGCTTTCTTT
cdr3_aa: CATSRERRSLNTEAFF

clone_size: .
d_call: TRBD2
j_call: TRBJ2-1
v_call: TRBV4-3
cdr3_nt: TGCGCCAGCAGCCTATCGACTAGCGGGGCCGAGGGCAATGAGCAGTTCTTC
cdr3_aa: CASSLSTSGAEGNEQFF

clone_size: .
d_call: TRBD2
j_call: TRBJ2-1
v_call: TRBV7-2
cdr3_nt: TGTGCCAGCAGCTTTGGGGGGGGTAATGAGCAGTTCTTC
cdr3_aa: CASSFGGGNEQFF

clone_size: .
d_call: .
j_call: TRBJ2-3
v_call: TRBV5-1
cdr3_nt: TGCGCCAGCAGCTTGGGTCAGATCACAGATACGCAGTATTTT
cdr3_aa: CASSLGQITDTQYF

clone_size: .
d_call: TRBD1
j_call: TRBJ1-2
v_call: TRBV3-1/TRBV3-2
cdr3_nt: TGTGCCAGCAGCCAAGGACAGGGTGCTAACTATGGCTACACCTTC
cdr3_aa: CASSQGQGANYGYTF

clone_size: .
d_call: TRBD2
j_call: TRBJ2-5
v_call: TRBV7-9
cdr3_nt: TGTGCCAGCAGCTTGCGGGGGGGACCACAAGAGACCCAGTACTTC
cdr3_aa: CASSLRGGPQETQYF

clone_size: .
d_call: .
j_call: TRBJ1-4
v_call: TRBV4-3
cdr3_nt: TGCGCCAGCAGCCAAGATGGGGGGGGAACTAATGAAAAACTGTTTTTT
cdr3_aa: CASSQDGGGTNEKLFF

clone_size: .
d_call: TRBD2
j_call: TRBJ2-1
v_call: TRBV7-3
cdr3_nt: TGTGCCAGCAGCAACACGGGACTAGCGGCCTACAATGAGCAGTTCTTC
cdr3_aa: CASSNTGLAAYNEQFF

clone_size: .
d_call: TRBD1
j_call: TRBJ1-3
v_call: TRBV7-2
cdr3_nt: TGTGCCAGCAGCTTAATTGGGGGACAGGGCCTCTCTGGAAACACCATATATTTT
cdr3_aa: CASSLIGGQGLSGNTIYF

clone_size: few
d_call: TRBD2
j_call: TRBJ2-7
v_call: TRBV3-1/TRBV3-2
cdr3_nt: TGTGCCAGCAGCCTTAGCGGGGGTTCATACGAGCAGTACTTC
cdr3_aa: CASSLSGGSYEQYF

clone_size: .
d_call: TRBD2
j_call: TRBJ2-1
v_call: TRBV7-6
cdr3_nt: TGTGCCAGCAGCCCAGGAAGGACTAGCGGGGCGGGTGAGCAGTTCTTC
cdr3_aa: CASSPGRTSGAGEQFF

clone_size: .
d_call: TRBD1
j_call: TRBJ1-6
v_call: TRBV2
cdr3_nt: TGTGCCAGCTGTGGGGGGGGGACAGGGCGAAATTCACCCCTCCACTTT
cdr3_aa: CASCGGGTGRNSPLHF

clone_size: .
d_call: .
j_call: TRBJ1-1
v_call: TRBV11-2
cdr3_nt: TGTGCCAGCAGCTCCTGGACGGGGAACACTGAAGCTTTCTTT
cdr3_aa: CASSSWTGNTEAFF

clone_size: .
d_call: .
j_call: TRBJ1-2
v_call: TRBV4-3
cdr3_nt: TGCGCCAGCAGCCAAGAACCCCCACTGAGAGGCTACACCTTC
cdr3_aa: CASSQEPPLRGYTF

clone_size: .
d_call: .
j_call: TRBJ1-1
v_call: TRBV7-8
cdr3_nt: TGTGCCAGCAGCCTTGGAAGTGACACTGAAGCTTTCTTT
cdr3_aa: CASSLGSDTEAFF

clone_size: .
d_call: .
j_call: TRBJ2-2
v_call: TRBV6-6
cdr3_nt: TGTGCCAGCAGTTACTCGCCCCCAACCGGGGAGCTGTTTTTT
cdr3_aa: CASSYSPPTGELFF

clone_size: .
d_call: TRBD2
j_call: TRBJ2-3
v_call: TRBV27
cdr3_nt: TGTGCCACGGCGGGGGGGGTAGATACGCAGTATTTT
cdr3_aa: CATAGGVDTQYF

clone_size: .
d_call: .
j_call: TRBJ2-7
v_call: TRBV6-1
cdr3_nt: TGTGCCAGTAGTGAAGGGCCATCGCCAATATACGAGCAGTACTTC
cdr3_aa: CASSEGPSPIYEQYF

clone_size: .
d_call: TRBD1
j_call: TRBJ2-1
v_call: TRBV5-1
cdr3_nt: TGCGCCAGCAGCCACACAGGGGTTCGCAATGAGCAGTTCTTC
cdr3_aa: CASSHTGVRNEQFF

clone_size: .
d_call: .
j_call: TRBJ1-5
v_call: TRBV7-6
cdr3_nt: TGTGCCAGCAGCCCTTTGACAGGACATAGCAATCAGCCCCAGCATTTT
cdr3_aa: CASSPLTGHSNQPQHF

clone_size: .
d_call: .
j_call: TRBJ2-1
v_call: TRBV3-1/TRBV3-2
cdr3_nt: TGTGCCAGCAGCCAAGTAACGGGGTACAATGAGCAGTTCTTC
cdr3_aa: CASSQVTGYNEQFF

clone_size: .
d_call: .
j_call: TRBJ2-3
v_call: TRBV11-2
cdr3_nt: TGTGCCAGCAGCCCGCGACGGGTGGAGGGACTAGATACGCAGTATTTT
cdr3_aa: CASSPRRVEGLDTQYF

clone_size: .
d_call: .
j_call: TRBJ1-6
v_call: TRBV7-3
cdr3_nt: TGTGCCAGCAGCCCAGGACGGGATTCACCCCTCCACTTT
cdr3_aa: CASSPGRDSPLHF

clone_size: .
d_call: .
j_call: TRBJ1-1
v_call: TRBV6-6
cdr3_nt: TGTGCCAGCAGTTACTCCGGTCAAGGGAACACTGAAGCTTTCTTT
cdr3_aa: CASSYSGQGNTEAFF

clone_size: .
d_call: .
j_call: TRBJ1-5
v_call: TRBV19
cdr3_nt: TGTGCCAGTAGTATAGGGGGGTCCGGACAGCCCCAGCATTTT
cdr3_aa: CASSIGGSGQPQHF

clone_size: .
d_call: .
j_call: TRBJ2-2
v_call: TRBV2
cdr3_nt: TGTGCCAGCAGCTGGGGGGCAACAGGGCTGAACACCGGGGAGCTGTTTTTT
cdr3_aa: CASSWGATGLNTGELFF

clone_size: .
d_call: .
j_call: TRBJ2-6
v_call: TRBV3-1/TRBV3-2
cdr3_nt: TGTGCCAGCAGCCAAGATAGGGAATACGGGGCCAACGTCCTGACTTTC
cdr3_aa: CASSQDREYGANVLTF